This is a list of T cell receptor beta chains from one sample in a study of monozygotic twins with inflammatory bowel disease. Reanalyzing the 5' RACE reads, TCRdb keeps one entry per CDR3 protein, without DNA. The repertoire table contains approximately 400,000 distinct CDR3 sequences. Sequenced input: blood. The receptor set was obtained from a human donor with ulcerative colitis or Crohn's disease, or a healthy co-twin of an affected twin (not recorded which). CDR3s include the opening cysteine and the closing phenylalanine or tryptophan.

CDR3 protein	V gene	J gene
CASSSLTSGFTDTQYF	TRBV28	TRBJ2-3
CASSPQVVRTQYF	TRBV12-3/TRBV12-4	TRBJ2-5
CASSISAMTSNTEAFF	TRBV19	TRBJ1-1
CASSPGGASGANVLTF	TRBV3-1	TRBJ2-6
CASSPQGPQIYGYTF	TRBV18	TRBJ1-2
CASSPRAWTEPFF	TRBV14	TRBJ2-1
CASSFGESEAFF	TRBV5-1	TRBJ1-1
CASTRGSGGTGELFF	TRBV19	TRBJ2-2
CASSSPGTGAYEQYF	TRBV27	TRBJ2-7
CASSSGLAGRGDTQYF	TRBV6-5	TRBJ2-3